The rows below give T cell receptor beta chains drawn from one sample of a study of shared T cell receptors in the human thymus. Clones were sequenced by immunoSEQ multiplex PCR, and TCRdb holds only the in-frame ones, with some missing. The sample yields approximately 660,000 clones, around 87% seen once. The same specimen was also included in a second study, on human thymus T cells.

Sample: thymocytes. These receptors were obtained from a boy under two years old with a congenital heart defect. Each CDR3 is given with its conserved first and last residue. D genes are given only for firm matches. Clone size is not always given. Where it is, it says once, few, many or a class for expanded clones.

v_gene: TRBV23-1
d_gene: NA
abundance: NA
j_gene: TRBJ2-7
CDR3aa: CASSHIRDISYEQYF
CDR3nt: TGCGCCAGCAGTCATATCCGGGACATTTCCTACGAGCAGTACTTC

v_gene: TRBV29-1
d_gene: TRBD2
abundance: NA
j_gene: TRBJ2-1
CDR3aa: CSVEGGASGSYDNEQFF
CDR3nt: TGCAGCGTTGAAGGAGGGGCTAGCGGGAGCTACGACAATGAGCAGTTCTTC

v_gene: TRBV27
d_gene: TRBD2
abundance: NA
j_gene: TRBJ2-7
CDR3aa: CASSLSGLAGVNEQYF
CDR3nt: TGTGCCAGCAGTCTGAGTGGACTAGCGGGAGTTAACGAGCAGTACTTC

v_gene: TRBV30
d_gene: NA
abundance: NA
j_gene: TRBJ1-5
CDR3aa: CAWSVPAVDQPQHF
CDR3nt: TGTGCCTGGAGTGTACCGGCGGTTGATCAGCCCCAGCATTTT

v_gene: TRBV27
d_gene: TRBD1
abundance: NA
j_gene: TRBJ1-4
CDR3aa: CASSFLHRGSNEKLFF
CDR3nt: TGTGCCAGCAGTTTCCTACACAGGGGGAGTAATGAAAAACTGTTTTTT

v_gene: TRBV6-1
d_gene: TRBD1
abundance: NA
j_gene: TRBJ2-7
CDR3aa: CASRLDRGVYEQYF
CDR3nt: TGTGCCAGCAGATTAGACAGGGGTGTATACGAGCAGTACTTC

v_gene: TRBV4-1
d_gene: NA
abundance: NA
j_gene: TRBJ2-7
CDR3aa: CASSQTRRYEQYF
CDR3nt: TGCGCCAGCAGCCAGACCAGGCGCTACGAGCAGTACTTC

v_gene: TRBV29-1
d_gene: NA
abundance: NA
j_gene: TRBJ1-1
CDR3aa: CSVDGPGTEAFF
CDR3nt: TGCAGCGTTGACGGTCCAGGAACTGAAGCTTTCTTT

v_gene: TRBV28
d_gene: TRBD1
abundance: NA
j_gene: TRBJ1-5
CDR3aa: CASSLMGQGPFNQPQHF
CDR3nt: TGTGCCAGCAGTTTAATGGGACAGGGGCCATTCAATCAGCCCCAGCATTTT

v_gene: TRBV30
d_gene: NA
abundance: NA
j_gene: TRBJ2-2
CDR3aa: CAWSVRQGIGELFF
CDR3nt: TGTGCCTGGAGTGTCCGGCAGGGGATCGGGGAGCTGTTTTTT

v_gene: TRBV30
d_gene: TRBD2
abundance: NA
j_gene: TRBJ2-7
CDR3aa: CALSGGVSYEQYF
CDR3nt: TGTGCCCTATCCGGGGGGGTCTCCTACGAGCAGTACTTC

v_gene: TRBV4-3
d_gene: NA
abundance: NA
j_gene: TRBJ2-3
CDR3aa: CASSKNRDKGGAQYF
CDR3nt: TGCGCCAGCAGCAAAAACCGGGACAAGGGTGGGGCGCAGTATTTT

v_gene: TRBV9
d_gene: NA
abundance: NA
j_gene: TRBJ2-2
CDR3aa: CASSTQEGEGELFF
CDR3nt: TGTGCCAGCAGCACCCAGGAGGGCGAAGGGGAGCTGTTTTTT

v_gene: TRBV19
d_gene: TRBD2
abundance: NA
j_gene: TRBJ2-1
CDR3aa: CASTSGTSVYNEQFF
CDR3nt: TGTGCCAGTACCTCCGGGACTAGTGTCTACAATGAGCAGTTCTTC

v_gene: TRBV6-1
d_gene: TRBD2
abundance: NA
j_gene: TRBJ2-5
CDR3aa: CASSEGRREREAVDETQYF
CDR3nt: TGTGCCAGCAGTGAAGGAAGGAGGGAGCGGGAGGCTGTGGATGAGACCCAGTACTTC

v_gene: TRBV11-2
d_gene: TRBD2
abundance: NA
j_gene: TRBJ2-1
CDR3aa: CASSRRTSGYNEQFF
CDR3nt: TGTGCCAGCAGCCGTCGGACTAGCGGATACAATGAGCAGTTCTTC

v_gene: TRBV4-3
d_gene: NA
abundance: NA
j_gene: TRBJ1-5
CDR3aa: CASSQELRQVNNQPQHF
CDR3nt: TGCGCCAGCAGCCAAGAATTGCGTCAGGTCAACAATCAGCCCCAGCATTTT

v_gene: TRBV4-2
d_gene: TRBD2
abundance: NA
j_gene: TRBJ2-2
CDR3aa: CASSQDRGAGGITGELFF
CDR3nt: TGTGCCAGCAGCCAAGATCGAGGGGCGGGAGGGATTACCGGGGAGCTGTTTTTT

v_gene: TRBV11-2
d_gene: TRBD2
abundance: NA
j_gene: TRBJ2-7
CDR3aa: CASSLVGRAGEQYF
CDR3nt: TGTGCCAGCAGCTTAGTCGGGAGGGCCGGGGAGCAGTACTTC

v_gene: TRBV6-5
d_gene: NA
abundance: NA
j_gene: TRBJ2-1
CDR3aa: CASSLQGTGYNEQFF
CDR3nt: TGTGCCAGCAGCCTACAGGGTACAGGCTACAATGAGCAGTTCTTC

v_gene: TRBV6-1
d_gene: TRBD2
abundance: NA
j_gene: TRBJ2-1
CDR3aa: CASPGLAERDEQFF
CDR3nt: TGTGCCAGCCCGGGACTAGCAGAGAGGGATGAGCAGTTCTTC

v_gene: TRBV7-2
d_gene: NA
abundance: few
j_gene: TRBJ2-6
CDR3aa: CASNLVYMAGANVLTF
CDR3nt: TGTGCCAGCAACCTAGTTTATATGGCTGGGGCCAACGTCCTGACTTTC

v_gene: TRBV27
d_gene: NA
abundance: NA
j_gene: TRBJ2-2
CDR3aa: CASSLRGKTGELFF
CDR3nt: TGTGCCAGCAGTTTAAGGGGAAAAACCGGGGAGCTGTTTTTT

v_gene: TRBV7-9
d_gene: TRBD2
abundance: NA
j_gene: TRBJ2-7
CDR3aa: CASSLVGPETSGAYEQYF
CDR3nt: TGTGCCAGCAGCTTAGTGGGGCCGGAAACTAGCGGCGCCTACGAGCAGTACTTC

v_gene: TRBV2
d_gene: TRBD2
abundance: NA
j_gene: TRBJ2-7
CDR3aa: CASRETSGSSYEQYF
CDR3nt: TGTGCCAGCAGAGAGACTAGCGGGAGTTCCTACGAGCAGTACTTC

v_gene: TRBV7-8
d_gene: TRBD1
abundance: NA
j_gene: TRBJ1-1
CDR3aa: CASSLGAPGGWKTEAFF
CDR3nt: TGTGCCAGCAGCTTAGGCGCCCCAGGGGGCTGGAAGACTGAAGCTTTCTTT

v_gene: TRBV15
d_gene: NA
abundance: NA
j_gene: TRBJ2-6
CDR3aa: CATSREVRVGRRFSGANVLTF
CDR3nt: TGTGCCACCAGCAGAGAAGTACGTGTGGGGCGCCGTTTCTCTGGGGCCAACGTCCTGACTTTC

v_gene: TRBV4-1
d_gene: TRBD2
abundance: few
j_gene: TRBJ2-7
CDR3aa: CASSPGTSGMPYEQYF
CDR3nt: TGCGCCAGCAGCCCTGGGACTAGCGGGATGCCGTACGAGCAGTACTTC

v_gene: TRBV4-3
d_gene: TRBD1
abundance: NA
j_gene: TRBJ1-1
CDR3aa: CASSQRSGQGDTEAFF
CDR3nt: TGCGCCAGCAGCCAAAGATCGGGACAGGGAGACACTGAAGCTTTCTTT

v_gene: TRBV6-1
d_gene: NA
abundance: NA
j_gene: TRBJ2-3
CDR3aa: CASLPGYF
CDR3nt: TGTGCCAGCCTCCCCGGGTATTTT

v_gene: TRBV28
d_gene: NA
abundance: NA
j_gene: TRBJ2-7
CDR3aa: CASSRVGAYYEQYF
CDR3nt: TGTGCCAGCAGTAGGGTGGGGGCCTACTACGAGCAGTACTTC

v_gene: TRBV27
d_gene: TRBD2
abundance: NA
j_gene: TRBJ2-4
CDR3aa: CASLPGTSGSGTKNIQYF
CDR3nt: TGTGCCAGCCTCCCCGGGACTAGCGGGAGTGGAACCAAAAACATTCAGTACTTC

v_gene: TRBV11-3
d_gene: TRBD1
abundance: NA
j_gene: TRBJ2-1
CDR3aa: CASSSGTGNEQFF
CDR3nt: TGTGCCAGCAGCTCCGGGACAGGCAATGAGCAGTTCTTC

v_gene: TRBV6-1
d_gene: TRBD1
abundance: NA
j_gene: TRBJ1-3
CDR3aa: CASKIRQGDGNTIYF
CDR3nt: TGTGCCAGCAAGATCAGACAGGGGGATGGAAACACCATATATTTT

v_gene: TRBV18
d_gene: NA
abundance: few
j_gene: TRBJ1-5
CDR3aa: CASSDQGFQPQHF
CDR3nt: TGTGCCAGCTCAGACCAGGGGTTTCAGCCCCAGCATTTT

v_gene: TRBV18
d_gene: TRBD2
abundance: NA
j_gene: TRBJ2-1
CDR3aa: CASSPPHWGLAYSYNEQFF
CDR3nt: TGTGCCAGCTCACCACCGCATTGGGGACTAGCGTACTCCTACAATGAGCAGTTCTTC

v_gene: TRBV7-2
d_gene: TRBD2
abundance: NA
j_gene: TRBJ2-7
CDR3aa: CASSSDRLAGGPFGEQYF
CDR3nt: TGTGCCAGCAGCTCGGACCGACTAGCGGGAGGGCCGTTCGGCGAGCAGTACTTC

v_gene: TRBV11-3
d_gene: TRBD2
abundance: NA
j_gene: TRBJ2-3
CDR3aa: CASSPQREADTQYF
CDR3nt: TGTGCCAGCAGCCCCCAACGGGAGGCAGATACGCAGTATTTT

v_gene: TRBV7-2
d_gene: NA
abundance: NA
j_gene: TRBJ2-3
CDR3aa: CASTITLATNTQYF
CDR3nt: TGTGCCAGCACCATCACACTAGCAACGAATACGCAGTATTTT

v_gene: TRBV7-2
d_gene: NA
abundance: once
j_gene: TRBJ2-7
CDR3aa: CASSFGHTRPYEQYF
CDR3nt: TGTGCCAGCAGCTTTGGGCACACACGACCCTACGAGCAGTACTTC